The rows below give T cell receptor beta chains drawn from one sample of a study of identical twins. TCRdb independently ran MiXCR on the 5' RACE reads; one entry per CDR3 protein. The repertoire holds 550,000 to 800,000 distinct CDR3 sequences, around 7.5% seen once, with 1.6% in the top ten. In addition, the sample was reused for a study of yellow fever vaccine responses in identical twins.

The sequenced material came from PBMCs. The receptors derive from a woman between 18 and 29 years old in good health. The CDR3 runs from the conserved cysteine through the conserved F or W. D genes are given only for firm matches.

v_call: TRBV25-1; j_call: TRBJ2-1; d_call: NA; cdr3_aa: CASSEIGDEQFF
v_call: TRBV15; j_call: TRBJ1-3; d_call: NA; cdr3_aa: CATSRVNGNTIYF
v_call: TRBV12-3/TRBV12-4; j_call: TRBJ2-1; d_call: TRBD1; cdr3_aa: CASSPMTGPSYNEQFF
v_call: TRBV20-1; j_call: TRBJ2-1; d_call: NA; cdr3_aa: CSARDGTGNSYNEQFF
v_call: TRBV29-1; j_call: TRBJ2-1; d_call: NA; cdr3_aa: CSVEDLRGVHYNEQFF
v_call: TRBV5-1; j_call: TRBJ2-1; d_call: NA; cdr3_aa: CASSPRMTSVTLHNEQFF
v_call: TRBV15; j_call: TRBJ2-2; d_call: NA; cdr3_aa: CATRRGVLNTGELFF
v_call: TRBV3-1; j_call: TRBJ1-5; d_call: NA; cdr3_aa: CASSQDGGATGQPQHF
v_call: TRBV5-1; j_call: TRBJ2-2; d_call: NA; cdr3_aa: CASSLESNTGELFF
v_call: TRBV20-1; j_call: TRBJ2-5; d_call: TRBD2; cdr3_aa: CSARTSGSETQYF